The clone carrying this TCR beta chain has just one count. Profiling relied on immunoSEQ multiplex PCR, and the TCRdb table lists in-frame clones only, not all of them. The sample carries hundreds of thousands of clones, 80% to 90% recorded once. This record comes from a study of shared T cell receptors in the human thymus. These data were also reused for a study on human thymus T cells. That publication notes: What related research reported was that thymic repertoires overlapped highly among unrelated individuals.

Sequencing input: thymocytes. The clonotype was recovered from a boy under two years old with a congenital heart defect.

Here the CDR3 reads CASSLGQRTGGDQPQHF. CDR3 sequence (DNA): TGTGCCAGCAGCTTGGGGCAACGGACAGGGGGCGACCAGCCCCAGCATTTT. The chain is built from TRBV7-9 and TRBJ1-5, with 11 bases aligning to TRBD1. CDR3 length: 17 residues. Germline CDR1 SEHNR, CDR2 FQNEAQ (reference sequence). V shed 3 bases, J shed 7 bases, and the junction held 11 bases outside the gene matches.